A selection of T cell receptor beta chains follows, all from one sample in a study of blood T cell repertoires in COVID-19. TCRdb keeps only in-frame clones here, not all; method: immunoSEQ multiplex PCR. This table has about 330,000 clones, roughly 87% appearing once. The sample taken for sequencing was PBMCs or T cells enriched from blood (not recorded which). The receptors were sampled from a woman in her thirties who had recovered from COVID-19. The CDR3 runs from the conserved cysteine through the conserved F or W. A D gene is named only where the DNA matches it firmly. Clone size is shown for a subset of rows, as once, few, many or a class of expanded clone.

CDR3: CAWSIGGAKNIQYF; DNA: TGTGCCTGGAGTATTGGCGGGGCCAAAAACATTCAGTACTTC; D: .; V: TRBV30; J: TRBJ2-4; size: .
CDR3: CASSHRREGGFSGNTIYF; DNA: TGCGCCAGCAGTCATCGCAGGGAGGGGGGGTTCTCTGGAAACACCATATATTTT; D: .; V: TRBV23-1; J: TRBJ1-3; size: once
CDR3: CASSRLQGQPQHF; DNA: TGTGCCAGCAGCCGTCTACAGGGGCAGCCCCAGCATTTT; D: TRBD1; V: TRBV2; J: TRBJ1-5; size: .
CDR3: CASSPPAGETYNEQFF; DNA: TGTGCCAGCAGCCCCCCGGCGGGGGAAACCTACAATGAGCAGTTCTTC; D: TRBD2; V: TRBV27; J: TRBJ2-1; size: .
CDR3: CATGTAGTPQAFF; DNA: TGTGCCACCGGTACTGCGGGGACTCCCCAAGCTTTCTTT; D: .; V: TRBV24-1; J: TRBJ1-1; size: .
CDR3: CASSQVSTGTGGYTF; DNA: TGTGCCAGCAGCCAAGTCTCGACAGGGACGGGTGGCTACACCTTC; D: TRBD1; V: TRBV4-2; J: TRBJ1-2; size: .
CDR3: CSASRTGNQPQHF; DNA: TGCAGTGCTAGTAGGACAGGGAATCAGCCCCAGCATTTT; D: TRBD1; V: TRBV20-1; J: TRBJ1-5; size: .
CDR3: CASDRRETYNSPLHF; DNA: TGTGCCAGCGATCGGAGGGAGACCTATAATTCACCCCTCCACTTT; D: .; V: TRBV2; J: TRBJ1-6; size: .
CDR3: CASSYSGDKSLFF; DNA: TGTGCCAGCAGTTACTCGGGCGATAAGTCACTGTTTTTT; D: .; V: TRBV6-5; J: TRBJ1-4; size: .
CDR3: CASSRDRVPTETQYF; DNA: TGCGCCAGCAGCCGAGACAGGGTCCCGACAGAGACCCAGTACTTC; D: TRBD1; V: TRBV5-1; J: TRBJ2-5; size: .
CDR3: CASSSRTSGAHHNEQFF; DNA: TGTGCCAGTAGTTCCCGAACTAGCGGGGCACACCACAATGAGCAGTTCTTC; D: TRBD2; V: TRBV19; J: TRBJ2-1; size: .
CDR3: CASSAGQAPGQPQHF; DNA: TGTGCCAGCAGCGCGGGACAGGCCCCGGGGCAGCCCCAGCATTTT; D: TRBD1; V: TRBV9; J: TRBJ1-5; size: .
CDR3: CASSLGNLAGSSYEQYF; DNA: TGCGCCAGCAGCTTGGGAAATCTAGCGGGGAGCTCCTACGAGCAGTACTTC; D: TRBD2; V: TRBV5-1; J: TRBJ2-7; size: .
CDR3: CASSGTPGQPNTEAFF; DNA: TGCGCCAGCAGCGGTACACCGGGACAGCCGAACACTGAAGCTTTCTTT; D: TRBD1; V: TRBV5-1; J: TRBJ1-1; size: .
CDR3: CASSEDRLFYEQYF; DNA: TGTGCCAGCAGCGAGGACAGGCTGTTCTACGAGCAGTACTTC; D: TRBD1; V: TRBV2; J: TRBJ2-7; size: .
CDR3: CASSQKGTAIQNTEAFF; DNA: TGCGCCAGCAGCCAAAAGGGGACAGCCATTCAGAACACTGAAGCTTTCTTT; D: TRBD1; V: TRBV4-1; J: TRBJ1-1; size: .
CDR3: CASRSGVGANVLTF; DNA: TGTGCCAGCAGGTCAGGGGTAGGGGCCAACGTCCTGACTTTC; D: .; V: TRBV6-4; J: TRBJ2-6; size: once
CDR3: CASSLGWTGADTEAFF; DNA: TGTGCCAGCAGCTTAGGTTGGACAGGGGCGGACACTGAAGCTTTCTTT; D: TRBD1; V: TRBV7-9; J: TRBJ1-1; size: .
CDR3: CASSRATGTVGELFF; DNA: TGTGCCAGCAGCCGTGCCACAGGGACGGTCGGGGAGCTGTTTTTT; D: .; V: TRBV14; J: TRBJ2-2; size: .
CDR3: CASSIFQRRNEKLFF; DNA: TGTGCCAGTAGTATTTTTCAGCGACGTAACGAAAAACTGTTTTTT; D: .; V: TRBV19; J: TRBJ1-4; size: .